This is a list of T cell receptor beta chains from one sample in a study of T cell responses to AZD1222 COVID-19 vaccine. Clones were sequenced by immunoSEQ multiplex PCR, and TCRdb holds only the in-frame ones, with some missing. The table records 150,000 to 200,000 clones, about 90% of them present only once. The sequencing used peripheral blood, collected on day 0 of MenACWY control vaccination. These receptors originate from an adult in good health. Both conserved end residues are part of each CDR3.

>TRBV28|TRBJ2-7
CATTGTGNYEQYF
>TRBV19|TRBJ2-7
CASSMGGSSYEQYF
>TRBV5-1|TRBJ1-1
CASSYDSPNTEAFF
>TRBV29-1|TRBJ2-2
CSGRETSGRGGELFF
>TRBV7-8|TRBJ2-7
CASSLGTGMTVRTYEQYF
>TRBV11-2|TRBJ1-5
CASSFVGGSNQPQHF
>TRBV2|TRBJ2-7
CASSNLGNREQYF
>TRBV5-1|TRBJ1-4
CASSRDAGFEKLFF
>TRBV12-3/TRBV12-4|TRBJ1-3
CASSFEGYDTIYF
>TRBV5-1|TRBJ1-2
CASSLALDRGWAF
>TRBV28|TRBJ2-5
CASSLRPSGETQYF
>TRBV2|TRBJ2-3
CASFKAVLSTDTQYF
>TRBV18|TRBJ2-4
CASSPLRQGGENIQYF
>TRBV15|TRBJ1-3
CATSRAGFTVAGSGNTIYF
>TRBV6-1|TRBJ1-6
CASRTGEALHF
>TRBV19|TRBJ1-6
CASSTRQARANSPLHF
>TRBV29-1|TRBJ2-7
CSAARDRGNYEQYF
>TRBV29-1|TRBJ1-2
CSVAGQHYGYTF
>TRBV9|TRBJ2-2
CASSVGSGQGSGELFF
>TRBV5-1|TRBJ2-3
CASSLGLVGSTDTQYF
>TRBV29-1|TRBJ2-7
CSVRGDSYEQYF
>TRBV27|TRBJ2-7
CASSPQGQGRYEQYF
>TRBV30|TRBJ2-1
CASTGDSYNEQFF
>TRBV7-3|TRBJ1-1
CASSLTANTEAFF
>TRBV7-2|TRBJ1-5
CASSPGTGTQPQHF
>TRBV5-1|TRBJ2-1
CATRGTGVYNEQFF
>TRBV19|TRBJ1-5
CATRTDRGSNQPQHF
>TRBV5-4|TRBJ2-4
CASSPGLAGRGNKNIQYF
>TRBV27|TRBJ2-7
CASNPGHLPYEQYF
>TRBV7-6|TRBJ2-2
CASSQRQGVNTGELFF
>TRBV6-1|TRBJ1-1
CASSDRGHTEAFF
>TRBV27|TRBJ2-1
CASSQLPSAGLGANEQFF
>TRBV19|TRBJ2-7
CASRPSGLSYEQYF
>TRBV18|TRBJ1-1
CASSPTVNTEAFF
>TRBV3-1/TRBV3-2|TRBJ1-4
CASSARATNEKLFF
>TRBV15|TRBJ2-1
CATSRDDLKLFF
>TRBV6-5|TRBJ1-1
CASSYPGNTEAFF
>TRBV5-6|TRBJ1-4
CASSSPSGDGQKLFF
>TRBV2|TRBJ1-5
CASSREGQPQHF
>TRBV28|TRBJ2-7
CASSLAYEQYF
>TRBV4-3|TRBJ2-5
CASSQDMAVQTQYF
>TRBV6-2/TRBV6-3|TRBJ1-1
CASSVRRGTEAFF
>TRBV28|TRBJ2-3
CASSLRQGDTQYF
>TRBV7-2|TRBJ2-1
CASSSTGTGSGVF
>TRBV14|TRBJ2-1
CASSPRFGGEGASYNEQFF